The 9 T cell receptor beta chains below all came from one sample that was sequenced in a study of radiation and T cells in renal cell carcinoma. Time point: blood 2 weeks post-SBRT. Treatment described: 15 Gy SBRT to primary tumor, nephrectomy 4 weeks later. Profiling relied on immunoSEQ multiplex PCR, and the TCRdb table lists in-frame clones only, not all of them. The top ten clones hold approximately 5% of a sample with 120,000 or so clones, approximately 85% of them seen once. The specimen comprised blood, sampled from a patient whose treatment included radiotherapy and nephrectomy. These receptors were collected from a man aged 50-60 years with renal cell carcinoma.

The J gene is TRBJ2-1, the V gene TRBV7-9; the match to TRBD1 covers 7 bases. V was clipped by 3 bases and J by 5 bases; unmatched bases: 4. CDR3 length equals 14 residues. CDR1 is SEHNR and CDR2 is FQNEAQ in the germline V gene (reference sequence). The chain's CDR3 is CASSFSGGNNEQFF. DNA of the CDR3: TGTGCCAGCAGCTTTTCAGGGGGTAACAATGAGCAGTTCTTC.

The chain uses TRBV6-1 and TRBJ1-6, with D possibly being TRBD1 (5 bases). CDR1 MNHNS and CDR2 SASEGT come from the germline V gene. V shed 0 bases and J shed 10 bases, with 10 bases lying between them. The CDR3 runs to 14 residues. Written as DNA, the CDR3 is TGTGCCAGCAGTGAAGCTTCTTGGGGGTCACCCCTCCACTTT. Translating it yields CASSEASWGSPLHF.

The genes are TRBV9 and TRBJ2-1; tentative D call: TRBD2 (6 bases). Germline assignment: CDR1 SGDLS and CDR2 YYNGEE. Trimming removed 4 bases at V and 5 bases at J, with 16 bases between. This CDR3 comprises 15 residues. The CDR3 DNA reads as TGTGCCAGCAGCCCCCGGTTGGGACTTGACAATGAGCAGTTCTTC. Translated: CASSPRLGLDNEQFF.

This clone is a singleton in its sample. The chain employs TRBV11-2 and TRBJ1-6; D might be TRBD1 (5 bases). The CDR3 runs 15 residues. Per the germline V gene, CDR1 is SGHAT and CDR2 is FQNNGV. V was clipped by 5 bases and J by 7 bases, with 15 bases between them. In DNA, the CDR3 is TGTGCCAGCAGCCGATCCAGGGTGACCAATTCACCCCTCCACTTT. It specifies CASSRSRVTNSPLHF.

With respect to this clone: Other DNA sequences of this sample code for an identical CDR3. The chain couples TRBV18 to TRBJ2-7; D possibly corresponds to TRBD2 (6 bases). CDR3 size: 14 residues. With 0 bases removed from V and 4 bases from J, the gap between germline ends came to 10 bases. Germline V lookup: CDR1 KGHSH, CDR2 LQKENI. This chain's CDR3 is CASSPPAGRYEQYF. DNA for the CDR3: TGTGCCAGCTCACCACCGGCAGGGAGGTACGAGCAGTACTTC.

The chain links TRBV2 to TRBJ2-3; no reliable D call. Germline values: CDR1 SNHLY, CDR2 FYNNEI. The V end lost 5 bases, the J end lost 2 bases, and 5 bases lay between the germline ends. The CDR3 extends over 12 amino acids. The CDR3 region has the DNA TGTGCCAGCAGTCGGACCACAGATACGCAGTATTTT. This codes for CASSRTTDTQYF.

This clone turned up a few times. The J gene is TRBJ1-3, the V gene TRBV10-3, with TRBD1 matching 8 bases. Losses at the gene ends were 9 bases for V and 2 bases for J; bases not matched to a gene: 9. Germline CDR1 is ENHRY and CDR2 is SYGVKD. The CDR3 consists of 15 residues. The CDR3 nucleotides are TGTGCCATGTCCCCCCAGGGGGCGACTGGAAACACCATATATTTT. Its translation is CAMSPQGATGNTIYF.

This chain links TRBV10-3 with TRBJ2-1; the match to TRBD2 covers 11 bases. V was pared by 0 bases and J by 4 bases, with 8 bases of the junction left unmatched. CDR3 length equals 18 residues. Germline loops: CDR1 ENHRY, CDR2 SYGVKD. The CDR3 protein is CAISESGRTSGRYNEQFF. DNA of the CDR3: TGTGCCATCAGTGAGTCTGGTAGGACTAGCGGGCGTTACAATGAGCAGTTCTTC.

As for this clone: One end of the junction is discordant with germline, which a read error may explain. The chain joins TRBV18 to TRBJ2-7; 14 nucleotides align to TRBD2. Germline loops: CDR1 KGHSH, CDR2 LQKENI. The CDR3 sequence is 12 residues long. CDR3 DNA sequence: TGTGCCAGCTCACCGGGACTAGCGGGAGTTTGGTTC. This encodes CASSPGLAGVWF.